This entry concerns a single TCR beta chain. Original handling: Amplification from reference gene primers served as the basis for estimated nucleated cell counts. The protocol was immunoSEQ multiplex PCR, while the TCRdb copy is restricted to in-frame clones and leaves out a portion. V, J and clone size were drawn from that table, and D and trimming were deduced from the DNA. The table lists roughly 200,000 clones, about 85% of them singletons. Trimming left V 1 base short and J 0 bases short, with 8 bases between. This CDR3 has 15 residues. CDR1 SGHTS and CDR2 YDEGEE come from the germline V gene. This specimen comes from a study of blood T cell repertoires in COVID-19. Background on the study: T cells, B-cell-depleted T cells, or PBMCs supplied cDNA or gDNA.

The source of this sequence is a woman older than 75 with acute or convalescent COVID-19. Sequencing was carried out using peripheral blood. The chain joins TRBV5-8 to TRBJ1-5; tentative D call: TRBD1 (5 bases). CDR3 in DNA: TGTGCCAGCAGCTTGACAGGTGTTAGCAATCAGCCCCAGCATTTT. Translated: CASSLTGVSNQPQHF.